This TCR beta chain originates from a study of T cell repertoires in aging, cancer and after chemotherapy. On the study more broadly: Repeat sampling of healthy donors over several months to years showed clear clonal overlap. The whole study produced a dataset of some 9 million TCR reads. Findings and caveats of the study: Rebound thymic output was suggested by rising median generation probability during chemotherapy in each cancer cohort. Untreated cancer patients had significantly lower blood TCR diversity than age-matched healthy donors.

In the case of this clonotype: The antigen remains unidentified.

Amplification of TCR beta used genomic DNA extracted from peripheral blood. V trimming: 1 base; J trimming: 0 bases; junction bases outside the gene matches: 12. The germline CDR1 and CDR2 sequences are MNHNS and SASEGT. The CDR3 is made up of 20 amino acids. A mixed TRB-A/B primer pool amplified rearranged TRB by multiplex touch-down PCR. MiXCR, run by TCRdb on the multiplex PCR reads, gives a single entry per CDR3 protein. The table shows around 13,000 distinct CDR3 sequences, with 21% occurring only once. Sequenced material: blood. This receptor was obtained from a human donor in good health. This chain links TRBV6-1 with TRBJ2-4; 10 bases are shared with TRBD1. CDR3 DNA sequence: TGTGCCAGCAGTGAAGTCAGCCAGGACAGGGGGGCTTTAGCCAAAAACATTCAGTACTTC. Amino acids: CASSEVSQDRGALAKNIQYF.